This T cell receptor beta chain was documented in a study of monozygotic twins with inflammatory bowel disease. CDR1 and CDR2 from the germline V gene are SGHTA and FQGNSA. This CDR3 region has 15 residues. Used for each TCR library was about 3,800 ng of total RNA. Reprocessing the 5' RACE reads, TCRdb reports a single entry for every CDR3 protein and omits DNA. The sample table sets out fewer than 450,000 distinct CDR3 sequences. The receptor's source is a human donor with ulcerative colitis or Crohn's disease, or a healthy co-twin of an affected twin (not recorded which). The sequenced material came from blood. V gene TRBV7-2 combines with J gene TRBJ2-3; TCRdb returns TRBD1, unconfirmable since there is no DNA. The CDR3 reads CASSFEQAPGDTQYF.